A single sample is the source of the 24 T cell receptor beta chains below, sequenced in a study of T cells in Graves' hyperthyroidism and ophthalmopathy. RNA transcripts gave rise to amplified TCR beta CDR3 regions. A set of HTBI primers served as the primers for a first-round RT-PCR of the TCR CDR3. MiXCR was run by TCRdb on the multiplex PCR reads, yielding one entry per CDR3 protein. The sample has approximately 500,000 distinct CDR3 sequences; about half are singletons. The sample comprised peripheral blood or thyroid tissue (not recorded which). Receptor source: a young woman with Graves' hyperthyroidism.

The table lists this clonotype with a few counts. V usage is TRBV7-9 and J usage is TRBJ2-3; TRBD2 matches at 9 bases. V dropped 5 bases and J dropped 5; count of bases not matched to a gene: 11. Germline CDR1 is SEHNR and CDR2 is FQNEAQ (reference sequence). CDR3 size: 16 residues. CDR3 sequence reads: CASSRLSGRVVDTQYF. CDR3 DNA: TGTGCCAGCAGCAGACTTAGCGGGAGAGTGGTAGATACGCAGTATTTT.

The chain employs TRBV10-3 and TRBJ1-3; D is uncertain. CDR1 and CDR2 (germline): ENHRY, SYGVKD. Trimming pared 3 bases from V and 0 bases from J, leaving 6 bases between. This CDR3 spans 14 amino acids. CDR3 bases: TGTGCCATCAGTGACCGGGACTCTGGAAACACCATATATTTT. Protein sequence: CAISDRDSGNTIYF.

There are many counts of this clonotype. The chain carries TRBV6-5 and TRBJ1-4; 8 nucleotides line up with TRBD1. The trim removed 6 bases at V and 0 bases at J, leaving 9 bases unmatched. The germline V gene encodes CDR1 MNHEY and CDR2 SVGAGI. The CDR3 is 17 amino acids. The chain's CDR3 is CASRDRADAATNEKLFF. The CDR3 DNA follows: TGTGCCAGCAGGGACAGGGCCGATGCAGCAACTAATGAAAAACTGTTTTTT.

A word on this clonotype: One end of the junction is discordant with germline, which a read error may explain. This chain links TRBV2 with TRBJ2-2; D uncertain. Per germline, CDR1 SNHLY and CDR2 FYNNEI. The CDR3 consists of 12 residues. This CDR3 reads CASSSPRGEQFF. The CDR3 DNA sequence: TGTGCCAGCAGTAGCCCCCGTGGTGAGCAGTTTTTT.

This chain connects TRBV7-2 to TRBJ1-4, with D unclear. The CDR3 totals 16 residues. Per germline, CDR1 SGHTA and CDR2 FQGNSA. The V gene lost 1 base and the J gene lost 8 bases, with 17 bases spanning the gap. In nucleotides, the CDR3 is TGTGCCAGCAGCTTAGTCGGTAGCGGGTCTGGAGAAAAACTGTTTTTT. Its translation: CASSLVGSGSGEKLFF.

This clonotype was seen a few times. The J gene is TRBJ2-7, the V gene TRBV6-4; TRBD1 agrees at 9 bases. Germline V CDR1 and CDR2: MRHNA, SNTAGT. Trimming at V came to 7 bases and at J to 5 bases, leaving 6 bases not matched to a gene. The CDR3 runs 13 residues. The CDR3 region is CASTDRGTNEQYF. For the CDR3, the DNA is TGTGCCAGCACCGACAGGGGGACGAACGAGCAGTACTTC.

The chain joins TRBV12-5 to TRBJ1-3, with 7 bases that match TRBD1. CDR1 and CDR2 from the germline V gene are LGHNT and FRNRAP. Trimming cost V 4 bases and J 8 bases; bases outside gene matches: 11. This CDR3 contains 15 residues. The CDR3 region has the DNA TGTGCTAGTGGTTCGACAGGGAGAGCGGGCTACACCATATATTTT. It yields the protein CASGSTGRAGYTIYF.

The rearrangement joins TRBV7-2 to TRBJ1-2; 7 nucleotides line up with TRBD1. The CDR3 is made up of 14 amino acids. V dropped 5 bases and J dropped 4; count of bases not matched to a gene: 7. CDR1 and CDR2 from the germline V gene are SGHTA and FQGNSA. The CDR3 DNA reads TGTGCCAGCAGCGGCTTGGCAGGGGGCTATGGCTACACCTTC. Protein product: CASSGLAGGYGYTF.

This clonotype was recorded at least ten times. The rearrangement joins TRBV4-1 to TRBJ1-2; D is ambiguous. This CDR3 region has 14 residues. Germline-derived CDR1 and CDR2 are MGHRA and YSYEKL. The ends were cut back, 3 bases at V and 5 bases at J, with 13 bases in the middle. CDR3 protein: CASSHPLSPYGYTF. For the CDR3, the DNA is TGCGCCAGCAGCCATCCTCTATCGCCATATGGCTACACCTTC.

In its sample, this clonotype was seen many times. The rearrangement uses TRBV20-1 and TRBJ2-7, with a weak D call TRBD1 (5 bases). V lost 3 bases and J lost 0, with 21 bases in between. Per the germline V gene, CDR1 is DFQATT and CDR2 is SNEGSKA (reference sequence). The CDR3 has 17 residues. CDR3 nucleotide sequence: TGCAGTGCTAGGTCTACGTGGCCCCAGGGTAGCTCCTACGAGCAGTACTTC. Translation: CSARSTWPQGSSYEQYF.

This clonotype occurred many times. CDR3 bases: TGTGCCAGTCGTGAGACAGGGAACTATGGCTACACCTTC. Its translation is CASRETGNYGYTF. The rearrangement joins TRBV3-1 to TRBJ1-2; 7 bases align to TRBD1. This CDR3 is 13 amino acids long. Germline loops: CDR1 LGHDT, CDR2 YNNKEL (reference sequence). Unmatched junction bases numbered 6, after V lost 9 bases and J lost 2 bases.

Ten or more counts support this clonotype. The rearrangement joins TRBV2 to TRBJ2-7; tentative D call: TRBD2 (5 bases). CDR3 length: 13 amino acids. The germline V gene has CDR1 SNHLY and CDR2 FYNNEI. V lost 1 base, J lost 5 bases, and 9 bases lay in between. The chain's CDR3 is CASSEGARDEQYF. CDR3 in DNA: TGTGCCAGCAGTGAAGGGGCGCGGGACGAGCAGTACTTC.

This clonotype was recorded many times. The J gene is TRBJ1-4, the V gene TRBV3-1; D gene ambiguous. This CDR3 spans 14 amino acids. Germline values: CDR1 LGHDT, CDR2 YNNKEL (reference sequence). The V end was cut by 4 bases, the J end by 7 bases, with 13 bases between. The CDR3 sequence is CASSLQTSGEKLFF. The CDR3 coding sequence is TGTGCCAGCAGCCTCCAGACTAGCGGTGAAAAACTGTTTTTT.

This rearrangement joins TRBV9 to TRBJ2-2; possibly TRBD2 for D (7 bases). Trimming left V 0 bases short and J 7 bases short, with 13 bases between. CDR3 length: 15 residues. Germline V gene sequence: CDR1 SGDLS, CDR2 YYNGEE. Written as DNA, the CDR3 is TGTGCCAGCAGCGTAGATCCAGCGGGACACGGGGAGCTGTTTTTT. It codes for CASSVDPAGHGELFF.

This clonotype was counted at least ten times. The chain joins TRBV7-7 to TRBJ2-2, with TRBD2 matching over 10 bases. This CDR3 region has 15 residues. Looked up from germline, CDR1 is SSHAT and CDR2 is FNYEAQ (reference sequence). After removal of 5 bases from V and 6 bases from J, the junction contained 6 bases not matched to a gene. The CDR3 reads CASSPRLAGAGELFF. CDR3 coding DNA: TGTGCCAGCAGCCCCCGACTAGCGGGTGCCGGGGAGCTGTTTTTT.

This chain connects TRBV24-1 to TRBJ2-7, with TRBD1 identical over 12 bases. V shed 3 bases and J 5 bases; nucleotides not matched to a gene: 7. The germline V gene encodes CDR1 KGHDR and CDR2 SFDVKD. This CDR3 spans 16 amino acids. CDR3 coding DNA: TGTGCCACCAGTGATACTTGGGGGACAGGGGGCAACGAGCAGTACTTC. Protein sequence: CATSDTWGTGGNEQYF.

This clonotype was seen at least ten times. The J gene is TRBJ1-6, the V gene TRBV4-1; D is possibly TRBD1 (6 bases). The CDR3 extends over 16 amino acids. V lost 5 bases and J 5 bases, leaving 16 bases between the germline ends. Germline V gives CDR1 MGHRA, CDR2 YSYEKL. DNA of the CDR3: TGCGCCAGCAGCATCACGGGGGGGCGAAATAATTCACCCCTCCACTTT. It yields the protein CASSITGGRNNSPLHF.

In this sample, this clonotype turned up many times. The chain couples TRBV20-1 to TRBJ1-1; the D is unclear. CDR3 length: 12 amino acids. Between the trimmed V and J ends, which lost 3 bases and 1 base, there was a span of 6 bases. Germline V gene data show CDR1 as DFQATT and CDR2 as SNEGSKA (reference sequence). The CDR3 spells CSASGGNTEAFF. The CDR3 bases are TGCAGTGCTAGTGGAGGGAACACTGAAGCTTTCTTT.

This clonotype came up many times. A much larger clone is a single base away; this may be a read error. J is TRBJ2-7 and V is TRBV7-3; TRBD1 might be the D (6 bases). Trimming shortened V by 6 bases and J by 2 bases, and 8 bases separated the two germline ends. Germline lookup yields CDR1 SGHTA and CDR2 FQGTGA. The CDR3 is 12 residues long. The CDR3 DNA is TGTGCCAGCAGTTACAGGGCCTACGAGCAGTACTTC. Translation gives CASSYRAYEQYF. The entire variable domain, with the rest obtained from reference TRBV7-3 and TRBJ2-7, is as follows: GAGVSQTPSNKVTEKGKYVELRCDPISGHTALYWYRQSLGQGPEFLIYFQGTGAADDSGLPNDRFFAVRPEGSVSTLKIQRTERGDSAVYLCASSYRAYEQYFGPGTRLTVT.

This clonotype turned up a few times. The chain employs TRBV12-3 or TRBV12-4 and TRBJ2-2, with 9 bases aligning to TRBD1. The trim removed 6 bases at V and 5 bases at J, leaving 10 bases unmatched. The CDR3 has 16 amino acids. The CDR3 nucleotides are TGTGCCAGCAGACTCCTGGGGACAGGGACGACCGGGGAGCTGTTTTTT. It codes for CASRLLGTGTTGELFF.

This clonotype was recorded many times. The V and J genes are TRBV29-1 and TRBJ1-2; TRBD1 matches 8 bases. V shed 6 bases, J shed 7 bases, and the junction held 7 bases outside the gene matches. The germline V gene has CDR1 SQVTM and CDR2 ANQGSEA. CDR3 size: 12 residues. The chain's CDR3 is CSVSQDRAGYTF. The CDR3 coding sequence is TGCAGCGTAAGTCAGGACAGGGCTGGCTACACCTTC.

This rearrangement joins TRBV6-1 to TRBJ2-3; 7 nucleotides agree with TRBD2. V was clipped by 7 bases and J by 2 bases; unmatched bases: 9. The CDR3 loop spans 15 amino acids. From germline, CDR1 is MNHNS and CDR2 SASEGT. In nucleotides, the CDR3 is TGTGCCAGCACCAGAGGAGCGGGAAACACAGATACGCAGTATTTT. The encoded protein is CASTRGAGNTDTQYF.

The CDR3 reads CASSPGTGTLSGNTIYF. The CDR3 region has the DNA TGTGCCAGCAGCCCAGGGACAGGCACCTTATCTGGAAACACCATATATTTT. The V and J genes are TRBV9 and TRBJ1-3, with 8 bases identical to TRBD1. V dropped 4 bases and J dropped 1; count of bases not matched to a gene: 10. CDR1 is SGDLS, CDR2 YYNGEE, per germline. The CDR3 consists of 17 residues.

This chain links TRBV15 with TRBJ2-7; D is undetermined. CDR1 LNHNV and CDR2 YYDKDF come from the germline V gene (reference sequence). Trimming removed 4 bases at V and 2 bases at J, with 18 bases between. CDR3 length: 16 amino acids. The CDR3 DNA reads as TGTGCCACCAGCAAGGGTTGGGCAGGCGAAACCTACGAGCAGTACTTC. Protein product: CATSKGWAGETYEQYF.